This T cell receptor (beta chain) was observed in a study of response to subunit inactivated influenza vaccine (dated by TCRdb to the late 2010s). With respect to the entire study: To follow how T cells responded to a trivalent subunit inactivated influenza vaccine, the researchers relied on deep quantitative profiling of the T cell receptor repertoire.

Beyond this particular receptor, the publication reports: According to the authors, only a limited number of new T cells may be recruited by each seasonal influenza vaccination.

Library creation used RT-PCR. The instrument was an Illumina HiSeq 2500. TCRdb trimmed public reads at Q25 via fastp, called clones via MiXCR and kept in-frame beta chains. When rows share a CDR3 protein, they turn into one entry using the most common DNA and genes. The sample includes approximately 520,000 distinct CDR3 sequences, with 16% observed a single time. The top ten clones comprise 2.5% to 3.5% of the sample. This clonotype was counted between two and nine times. The antigen this receptor binds is unknown. Qualities for individual bases were not recorded, and no much larger clone is one base off. The specimen was CD4+ T cells sorted from PBMCs, collected roughly 24 months after vaccination. The sequence was obtained from a man between 50 and 75 years old who received an inactivated influenza vaccine. Donor details come from another sample of the same person, matched by shared clones.

At the DNA level, the sequence is TGTGCCAGCAGCGAGGACAGGGGCGATTCCGGGGAGCTGTTTTTT. Its protein reads: CASSEDRGDSGELFF. The chain employs TRBV5-6 and TRBJ2-2, and 9 junctional nucleotides match TRBD1. Inclusive of the bounding cysteine and phenylalanine, the CDR3 is 15 residues long. Only the CDR3 region is kept as DNA, spanning 45 bases read in frame from base 1. Germline trimming amounts to 4 bases on V and 6 bases on J, with 7 as the count of junction bases outside the gene matches. CDR1 and CDR2 (SGHDT, YYEEEE) derive from the germline V gene.